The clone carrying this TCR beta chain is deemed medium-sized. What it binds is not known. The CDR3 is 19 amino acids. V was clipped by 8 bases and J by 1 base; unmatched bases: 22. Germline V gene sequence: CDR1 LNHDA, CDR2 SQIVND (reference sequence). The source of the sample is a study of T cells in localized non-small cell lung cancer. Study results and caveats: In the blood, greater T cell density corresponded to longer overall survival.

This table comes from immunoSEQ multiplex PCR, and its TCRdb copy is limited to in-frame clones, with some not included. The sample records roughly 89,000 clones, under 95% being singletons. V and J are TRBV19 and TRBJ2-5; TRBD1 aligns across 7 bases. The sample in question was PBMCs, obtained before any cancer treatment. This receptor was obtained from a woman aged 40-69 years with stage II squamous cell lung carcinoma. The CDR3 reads CASCRTNRGQWPSQETQYF. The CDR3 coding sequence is TGTGCCAGTTGCCGCACTAACAGGGGCCAGTGGCCCTCCCAAGAGACCCAGTACTTC.